These 14 T cell receptor beta chains were all obtained from the same sample, sequenced in a study of T cells after yellow fever vaccination. TCRdb re-analysed the 5' RACE reads in MiXCR, keeping a single row per CDR3 protein. Of 170,000 or so distinct CDR3 sequences in the sample, around 8.5% were seen once. The sequencing used CD8+ T cells sorted from PBMCs, collected 45 days after the yellow fever booster vaccination. All receptors derive from a man aged 18 to 30 who received the YFV17D yellow fever vaccine.

This clonotype was seen more than once but under ten times. The chain joins TRBV2 to TRBJ1-6; TRBD1 is a possible D gene (6 bases). The CDR3 contains 18 residues. Trimming left V 5 bases short and J 0 bases short, with 17 bases between. Germline CDR1 reads SNHLY; CDR2 reads FYNNEI. The DNA of the CDR3 is TGTGCCAGCAGTCCAGGGGAACCCTCAAGCTCCTATAATTCACCCCTCCACTTT. Its protein product is CASSPGEPSSSYNSPLHF.

In this sample, this clonotype turned up a few times. The chain employs TRBV5-1 and TRBJ2-7, with D possibly matching TRBD1 (5 bases). V was clipped by 4 bases and J by 6 bases, with 11 bases between them. The germline V gene encodes CDR1 SGHRS and CDR2 YFSETQ. The length of the CDR3 is 12 residues. The CDR3: CASSQKGSEQYF. CDR3 sequence (DNA): TGCGCCAGCAGCCAGAAGGGGTCCGAGCAGTACTTC.

This clonotype occurred a few times. The chain is built from TRBV4-1 and TRBJ2-7; no firm D call. The germline CDR1 and CDR2 sequences are MGHRA and YSYEKL. With 1 base removed from V and 0 bases from J, the gap between germline ends came to 7 bases. This CDR3 is 14 amino acids long. The CDR3 DNA sequence: TGCGCCAGCAGCCAAGGTCTGAGCTCCTACGAGCAGTACTTC. Translation gives CASSQGLSSYEQYF.

The chain couples TRBV19 to TRBJ2-1; TRBD1 matches 9 bases. J was trimmed by 8 bases and V by 9 bases; bases with no gene match: 8. Germline values: CDR1 LNHDA, CDR2 SQIVND (reference sequence). CDR3 length: 13 residues. Here the CDR3 reads CASRRDRVHEQFF. The DNA for the CDR3 is TGTGCCAGCCGCCGGGACAGGGTTCATGAGCAGTTCTTC. Combining the CDR3 with reference TRBV19 and TRBJ2-1 gives the whole variable domain DGGITQSPKYLFRKEGQNVTLSCEQNLNHDAMYWYRQDPGQGLRLIYYSQIVNDFQKGDIAEGYSVSREKKESFPLTVTSAQKNPTAFYLCASRRDRVHEQFFGPGTRLTVL.

The chain is built from TRBV20-1 and TRBJ2-3; 9 nucleotides align to TRBD2. CDR1 is DFQATT and CDR2 is SNEGSKA in the germline V gene (reference sequence). CDR3 length: 17 residues. The junction had 8 bases not matched to a gene; V was cut back by 0 bases and J by 1 base. The CDR3 reads CSARDVGLALGTDTQYF. The CDR3 DNA reads as TGCAGTGCTAGAGATGTAGGACTAGCGCTCGGCACAGATACGCAGTATTTT.

This clonotype was observed a handful of times. V and J are TRBV4-3 and TRBJ1-2; 10 positions match TRBD1. The CDR3 loop spans 14 amino acids. CDR1 LGHNA and CDR2 YSLEER come from the germline V gene. Germline trimming cut 5 bases from V and 5 bases from J; bases unmatched to any gene: 5. For the CDR3, the DNA is TGCGCCAGCAGCTCGACAGGGGGCAGTTATGGCTACACCTTC. As protein: CASSSTGGSYGYTF.

The DNA for the CDR3 is TGCGCCAGCAGCCAGGCCGGGACTAGCGGAAAAGAGACCCAGTACTTC. Encoded protein: CASSQAGTSGKETQYF. The chain uses TRBV4-1 and TRBJ2-5, with 11 bases that match TRBD2. The J segment lost 3 bases and the V segment lost 3 bases, leaving 6 bases of the junction unmatched. This CDR3 spans 16 amino acids. Germline values: CDR1 MGHRA, CDR2 YSYEKL.

This clonotype was found a few times. This sequence joins TRBV12-3 or TRBV12-4 and TRBJ2-1, with D perhaps TRBD1 (6 bases). Trimming removed 7 bases from V and 2 bases from J, with 9 bases in between. This CDR3 has 13 amino acids. CDR3 bases: TGTGCCAGCACGCAGGGGACCTACAATGAGCAGTTCTTC. Amino acid sequence: CASTQGTYNEQFF.

This clonotype has just a few counts. The rearrangement joins TRBV29-1 to TRBJ1-2, with 7 bases that match TRBD1. The CDR3 length is 15 residues. Germline V gene data show CDR1 as SQVTM and CDR2 as ANQGSEA. The J segment lost 6 bases and the V segment lost 7 bases, leaving 17 bases of the junction unmatched. CDR3 nucleotide sequence: TGCAGCGCGTCGGGACAGAGGGGGAGACTGGATGGCTACACCTTC. Its protein product is CSASGQRGRLDGYTF.

The chain couples TRBV4-3 to TRBJ1-5; D ambiguous. The CDR3 has 16 amino acids. Trimming shortened V by 1 base and J by 0 bases, and 10 bases separated the two germline ends. Germline V gene sequence: CDR1 LGHNA, CDR2 YSLEER. CDR3 in DNA: TGCGCCAGCAGCCAAGCGTACGGAGTTAGCAATCAGCCCCAGCATTTT. As protein: CASSQAYGVSNQPQHF.

This clonotype was seen at least ten times. CDR3 nucleotide sequence: TGCAGCGTTGGTCTAGCGGACTTCAATGAGCAGTTCTTC. The encoded protein is CSVGLADFNEQFF. The V and J genes are TRBV29-1 and TRBJ2-1, with TRBD2 matching over 7 bases. The CDR3 extends over 13 amino acids. V was clipped by 4 bases and J by 6 bases; unmatched bases: 6. Germline CDR1 SQVTM, CDR2 ANQGSEA.

V gene TRBV12-5 combines with J gene TRBJ2-3; D not resolved. Trimming removed 2 bases from V and 2 bases from J, with 14 bases in between. The CDR3 spans 16 residues. Per the germline V gene, CDR1 is LGHNT and CDR2 is FRNRAP. The CDR3 protein is CASGLTRATYTDTQYF. The DNA of the CDR3 is TGTGCTAGTGGTTTGACCCGGGCTACTTACACAGATACGCAGTATTTT. The variable domain in full, completed from reference TRBV12-5 and TRBJ2-3, reads DARVTQTPRHKVTEMGQEVTMRCQPILGHNTVFWYRQTMMQGLELLAYFRNRAPLDDSGMPKDRFSAEMPDATLATLKIQPSEPRDSAVYFCASGLTRATYTDTQYFGPGTRLTVL.

This clonotype was counted many times. The gene calls are TRBV6-5 and TRBJ2-7; D ambiguous. Germline-derived CDR1 and CDR2 are MNHEY and SVGAGI. V was shortened by 6 bases and J by 2 bases, with 11 bases between the two germline ends. This CDR3 has 13 residues. CDR3 in DNA: TGTGCCAGCAGCCCCTCTAGTACCTACGAGCAGTACTTC. Translating it yields CASSPSSTYEQYF.

This clonotype showed up just a few times. The chain is built from TRBV7-2 and TRBJ2-7; D gene ambiguous. The CDR3 is made up of 14 amino acids. Germline CDR1 and CDR2: SGHTA and FQGNSA. V lost 3 bases and J 6 bases, leaving 15 bases between the germline ends. The CDR3 sequence is CASSLDLNSLEQYF. The DNA for the CDR3 is TGTGCCAGCAGCTTGGACCTCAATTCGCTCGAGCAGTACTTC.